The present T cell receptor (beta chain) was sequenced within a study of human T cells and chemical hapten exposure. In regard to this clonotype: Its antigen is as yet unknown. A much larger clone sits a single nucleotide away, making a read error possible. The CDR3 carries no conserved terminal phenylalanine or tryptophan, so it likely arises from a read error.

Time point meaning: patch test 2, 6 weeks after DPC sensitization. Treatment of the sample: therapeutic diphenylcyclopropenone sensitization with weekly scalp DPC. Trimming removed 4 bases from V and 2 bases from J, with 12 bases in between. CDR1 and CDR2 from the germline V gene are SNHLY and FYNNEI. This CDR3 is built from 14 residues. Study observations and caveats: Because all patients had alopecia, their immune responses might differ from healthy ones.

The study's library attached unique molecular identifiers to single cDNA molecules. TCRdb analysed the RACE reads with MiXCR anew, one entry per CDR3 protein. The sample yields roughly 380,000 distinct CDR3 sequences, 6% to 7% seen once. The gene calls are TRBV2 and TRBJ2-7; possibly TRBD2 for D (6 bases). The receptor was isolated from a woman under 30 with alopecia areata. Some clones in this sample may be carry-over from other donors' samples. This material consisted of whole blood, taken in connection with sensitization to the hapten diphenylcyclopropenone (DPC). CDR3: CASSVRRGPYEQYS. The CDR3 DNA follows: TGTGCCAGCAGTGTAAGGAGGGGCCCCTACGAGCAGTACTCC.